What follows is one T cell receptor (beta chain) and its context. This specimen belongs to a study of PD-L1 blockade in urothelial cancer. Germline loops: CDR1 SGHNT, CDR2 YENEEA. V lost 11 bases, J lost 5 bases, and 19 bases lay in between. The CDR3 contains 14 residues. Clones were sequenced by immunoSEQ multiplex PCR, and TCRdb holds only the in-frame ones, with some missing. This table has 57,000 or so clones, around 80% appearing once. Sample: PBMCs, taken around atezolizumab (anti-PD-L1) treatment. This receptor was obtained from a man aged 65 to 85 with urothelial cancer. The rearrangement joins TRBV11-3 to TRBJ1-5, with a weak D call TRBD1 (6 bases). The CDR3 DNA is TGTGCCGGCGGGTGGGACACACTTCATCAGCCCCAGCATTTT. Its translation: CAGGWDTLHQPQHF.